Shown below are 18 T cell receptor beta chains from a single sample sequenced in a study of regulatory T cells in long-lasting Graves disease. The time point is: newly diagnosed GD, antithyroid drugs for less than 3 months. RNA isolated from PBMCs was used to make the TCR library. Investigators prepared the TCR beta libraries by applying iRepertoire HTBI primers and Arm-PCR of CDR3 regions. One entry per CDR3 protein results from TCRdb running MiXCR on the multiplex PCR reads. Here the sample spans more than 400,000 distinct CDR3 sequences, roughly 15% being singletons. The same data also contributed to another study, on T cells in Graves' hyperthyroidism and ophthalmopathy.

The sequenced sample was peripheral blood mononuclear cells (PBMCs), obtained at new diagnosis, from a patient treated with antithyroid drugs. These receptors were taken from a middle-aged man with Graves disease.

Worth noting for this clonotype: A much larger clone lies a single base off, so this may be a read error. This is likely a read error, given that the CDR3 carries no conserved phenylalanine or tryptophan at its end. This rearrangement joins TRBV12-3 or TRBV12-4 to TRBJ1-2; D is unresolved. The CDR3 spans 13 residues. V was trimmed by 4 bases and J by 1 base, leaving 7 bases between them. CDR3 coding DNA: TGTGCCAGCAGTTGGACGGGTAACTATGGCTACACCCTC. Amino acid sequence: CASSWTGNYGYTL.

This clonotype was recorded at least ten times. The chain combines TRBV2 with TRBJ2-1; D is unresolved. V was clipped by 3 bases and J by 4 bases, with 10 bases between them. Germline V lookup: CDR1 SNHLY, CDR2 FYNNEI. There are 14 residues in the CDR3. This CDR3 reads CASSDDFEYNEQFF. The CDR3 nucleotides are TGTGCCAGCAGTGACGACTTCGAATACAATGAGCAGTTCTTC.

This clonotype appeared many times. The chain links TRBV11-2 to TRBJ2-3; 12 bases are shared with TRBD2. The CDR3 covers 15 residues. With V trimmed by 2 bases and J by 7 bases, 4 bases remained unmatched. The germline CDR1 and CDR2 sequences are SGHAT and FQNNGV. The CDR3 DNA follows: TGTGCCAGCAGCTTACGCCTAGCGGGAGGGAATACGCAGTATTTT. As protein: CASSLRLAGGNTQYF.

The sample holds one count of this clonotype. CDR3 DNA: TGCAGTGCTTGGACAGGGACGGTTCAGCCCCAGCATTTT. This encodes CSAWTGTVQPQHF. The V gene is TRBV20-1, the J gene TRBJ1-5; 8 nucleotides match TRBD1. J was trimmed by 6 bases and V by 5 bases; bases with no gene match: 6. CDR3 length equals 13 residues. Germline-derived CDR1 and CDR2 are DFQATT and SNEGSKA (reference sequence).

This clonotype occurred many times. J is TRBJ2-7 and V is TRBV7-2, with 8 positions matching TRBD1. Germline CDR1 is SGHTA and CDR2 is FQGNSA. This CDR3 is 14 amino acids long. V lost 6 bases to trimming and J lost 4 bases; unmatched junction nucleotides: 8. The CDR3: CASRSPRGQYEQYF. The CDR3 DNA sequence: TGTGCCAGCAGGTCGCCCAGGGGGCAATACGAGCAGTACTTC.

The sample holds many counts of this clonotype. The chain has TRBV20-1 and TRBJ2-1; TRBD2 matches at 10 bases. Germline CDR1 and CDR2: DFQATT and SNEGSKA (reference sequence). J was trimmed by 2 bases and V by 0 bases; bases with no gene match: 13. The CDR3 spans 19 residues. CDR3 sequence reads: CSARDLVLAGEGPYNEQFF. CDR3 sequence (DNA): TGCAGTGCTAGAGATCTAGTCCTAGCGGGAGAGGGACCCTACAATGAGCAGTTCTTC.

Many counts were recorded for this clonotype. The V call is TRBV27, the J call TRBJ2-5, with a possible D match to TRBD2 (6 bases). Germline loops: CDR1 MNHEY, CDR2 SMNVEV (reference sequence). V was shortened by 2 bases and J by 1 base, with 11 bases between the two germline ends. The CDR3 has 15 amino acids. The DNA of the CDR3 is TGTGCCAGCAGTTTAGTAAGGGGAGGCCAAGAGACCCAGTACTTC. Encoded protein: CASSLVRGGQETQYF.

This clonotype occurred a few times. In DNA, the CDR3 is TGTGCCAGCAGCCCCGGGCCCGGGACTGGGGCCAACGTCCTGACTTTC. Encoded protein: CASSPGPGTGANVLTF. V is TRBV7-9 and J is TRBJ2-6; tentatively, D is TRBD2 (5 bases). Germline lookup yields CDR1 SEHNR and CDR2 FQNEAQ (reference sequence). The CDR3 runs to 16 residues. V was clipped by 5 bases and J by 2 bases, with 13 bases between them.

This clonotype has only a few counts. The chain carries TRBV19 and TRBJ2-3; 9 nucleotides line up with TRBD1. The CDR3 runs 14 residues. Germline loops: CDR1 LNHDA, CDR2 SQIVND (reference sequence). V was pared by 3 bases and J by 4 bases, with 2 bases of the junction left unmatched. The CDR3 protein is CASSMGQGADTQYF. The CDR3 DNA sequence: TGTGCCAGTAGTATGGGACAGGGCGCAGATACGCAGTATTTT.

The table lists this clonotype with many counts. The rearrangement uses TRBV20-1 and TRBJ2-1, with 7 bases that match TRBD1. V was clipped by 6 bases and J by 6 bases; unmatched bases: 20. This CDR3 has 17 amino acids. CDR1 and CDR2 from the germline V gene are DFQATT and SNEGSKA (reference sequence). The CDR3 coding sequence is TGCAGTGCCATAGATGGGACCCGGGACAGACGTTCCAATGAGCAGTTCTTC. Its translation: CSAIDGTRDRRSNEQFF.

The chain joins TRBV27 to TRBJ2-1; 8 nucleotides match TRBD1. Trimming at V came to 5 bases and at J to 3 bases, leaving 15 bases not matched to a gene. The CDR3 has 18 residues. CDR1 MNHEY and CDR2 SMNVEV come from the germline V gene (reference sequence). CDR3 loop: CASSPIPGAGGFYNEQFF. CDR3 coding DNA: TGTGCCAGCAGTCCCATACCCGGGGCAGGGGGCTTCTACAATGAGCAGTTCTTC.

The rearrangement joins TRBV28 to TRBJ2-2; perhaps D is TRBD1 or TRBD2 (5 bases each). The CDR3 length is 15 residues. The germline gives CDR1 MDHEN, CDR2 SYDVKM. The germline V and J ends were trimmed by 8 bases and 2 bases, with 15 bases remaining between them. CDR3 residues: CASGHGLTNTGELFF. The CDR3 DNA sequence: TGTGCCAGCGGACACGGACTCACCAACACCGGGGAGCTGTTTTTT.

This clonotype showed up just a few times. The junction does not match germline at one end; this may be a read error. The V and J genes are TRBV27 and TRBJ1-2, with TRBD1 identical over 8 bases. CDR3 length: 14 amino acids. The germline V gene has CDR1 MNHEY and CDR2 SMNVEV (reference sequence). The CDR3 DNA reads TGTGTCAGCAGACTGGACAGGGAAGACTATGGCTACACCTTC. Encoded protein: CVSRLDREDYGYTF.

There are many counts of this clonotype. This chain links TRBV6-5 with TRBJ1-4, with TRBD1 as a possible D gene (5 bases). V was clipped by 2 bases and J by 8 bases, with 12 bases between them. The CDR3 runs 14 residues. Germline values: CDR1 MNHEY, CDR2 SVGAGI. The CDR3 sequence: CASSYGGAGEKLFF. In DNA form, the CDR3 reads TGTGCCAGCAGTTACGGAGGGGCAGGGGAAAAACTGTTTTTT.

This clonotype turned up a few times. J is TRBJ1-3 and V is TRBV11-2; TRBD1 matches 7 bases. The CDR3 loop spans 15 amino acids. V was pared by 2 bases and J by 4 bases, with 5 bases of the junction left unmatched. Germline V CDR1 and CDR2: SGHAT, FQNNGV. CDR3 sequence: CASSLRGQRGNTIYF. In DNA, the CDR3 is TGTGCCAGCAGCTTACGGGGACAGCGAGGAAACACCATATATTTT.

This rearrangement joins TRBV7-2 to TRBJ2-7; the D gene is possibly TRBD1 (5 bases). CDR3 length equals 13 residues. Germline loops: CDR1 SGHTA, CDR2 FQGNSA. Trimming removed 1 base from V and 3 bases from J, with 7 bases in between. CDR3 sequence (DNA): TGTGCCAGCAGCTTAGAGCAGGGCTACGAGCAGTACTTC. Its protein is CASSLEQGYEQYF.

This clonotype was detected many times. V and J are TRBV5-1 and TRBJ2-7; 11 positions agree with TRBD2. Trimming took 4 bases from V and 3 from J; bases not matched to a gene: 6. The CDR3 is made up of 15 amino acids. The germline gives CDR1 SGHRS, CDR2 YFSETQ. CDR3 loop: CASSSGLAGDYEQYF. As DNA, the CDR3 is TGCGCCAGCAGCAGTGGACTAGCGGGTGACTACGAGCAGTACTTC. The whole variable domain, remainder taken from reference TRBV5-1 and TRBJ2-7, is KAGVTQTPRYLIKTRGQQVTLSCSPISGHRSVSWYQQTPGQGLQFLFEYFSETQRNKGNFPGRFSGRQFSNSRSEMNVSTLELGDSALYLCASSSGLAGDYEQYFGPGTRLTVT.

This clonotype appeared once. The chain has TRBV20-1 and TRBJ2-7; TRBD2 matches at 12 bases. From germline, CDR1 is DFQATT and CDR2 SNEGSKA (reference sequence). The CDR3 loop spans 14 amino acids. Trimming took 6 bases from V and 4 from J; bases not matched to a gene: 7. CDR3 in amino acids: CSAPTLAGGYEQYF. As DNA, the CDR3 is TGCAGTGCCCCTACGCTAGCGGGAGGGTACGAGCAGTACTTC.